This TCR beta chain came from a study of OX40 agonist ivuxolimab in advanced cancers. Points from the study as a whole: Normalized expansion of T-cell clones was also low for some nonresponders.

A remark on this clone: The antigen is unknown.

The ends were cut back, 7 bases at V and 2 bases at J, with 15 bases in the middle. The CDR3 contains 14 residues. Germline V gene lookup returns CDR1 ENHRY and CDR2 SYGVKD. The repertoire was sequenced with immunoSEQ multiplex PCR; TCRdb's copy has only in-frame clones and lacks some. The profile shows 20,000 to 25,000 clones, roughly 80% of them singletons. This specimen was CD4+ or CD8+ T cells sorted from blood, taken in a trial of the OX40 agonist ivuxolimab. The clonotype originates from an adult with an advanced solid tumor such as melanoma, head and neck, liver or kidney cancer. This rearrangement joins TRBV10-3 to TRBJ2-7, with D possibly being TRBD1 or TRBD2 (5 bases each). The DNA for the CDR3 is TGTGCCATCAAAGACCCGGGACGGCCCTACGAGCAGTACTTC. Residues: CAIKDPGRPYEQYF.